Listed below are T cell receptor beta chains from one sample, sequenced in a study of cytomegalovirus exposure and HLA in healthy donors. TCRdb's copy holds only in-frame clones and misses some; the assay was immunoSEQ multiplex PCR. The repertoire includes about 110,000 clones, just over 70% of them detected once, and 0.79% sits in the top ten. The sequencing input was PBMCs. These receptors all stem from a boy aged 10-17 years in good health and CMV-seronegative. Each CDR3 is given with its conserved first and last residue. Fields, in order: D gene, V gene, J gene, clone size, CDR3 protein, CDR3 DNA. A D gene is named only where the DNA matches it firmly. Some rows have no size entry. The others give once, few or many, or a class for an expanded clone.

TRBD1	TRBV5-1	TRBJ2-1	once	CASVLGTGGNEQFF	TGCGCCAGCGTCCTGGGGACAGGGGGCAATGAGCAGTTCTTC
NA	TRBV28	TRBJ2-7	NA	CASSFQGIGSYEQYF	TGTGCCAGCAGTTTTCAGGGGATAGGCTCCTACGAGCAGTACTTC
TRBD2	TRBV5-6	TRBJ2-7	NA	CASSLAAGAYEQYF	TGTGCCAGCAGCTTGGCCGCGGGAGCCTACGAGCAGTACTTC
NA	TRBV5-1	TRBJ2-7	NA	CASYQRNPYEQYF	TGCGCCAGCTATCAGCGGAACCCCTACGAGCAGTACTTC
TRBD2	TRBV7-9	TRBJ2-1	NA	CASTLSGSSYNEQFF	TGTGCCAGCACCCTTAGCGGGAGCTCCTACAATGAGCAGTTCTTC
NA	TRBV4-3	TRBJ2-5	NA	CASSQETGRQETQYF	TGCGCCAGCAGCCAAGAAACAGGACGCCAAGAGACCCAGTACTTC
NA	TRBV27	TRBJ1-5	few	CASSLYRVRDQPQHF	TGTGCCAGCAGTTTATACAGGGTTAGGGATCAGCCCCAGCATTTT
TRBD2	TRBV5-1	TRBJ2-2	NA	CASSPVAGTGELFF	TGCGCCAGCAGCCCGGTAGCGGGCACCGGGGAGCTGTTTTTT
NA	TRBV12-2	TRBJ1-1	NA	CASRFHGGAPNTEAFF	TGTGCAAGTCGCTTCCATGGGGGGGCCCCGAACACTGAAGCTTTCTTT
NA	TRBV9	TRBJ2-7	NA	CASSERAGIYEQYF	TGTGCCAGCAGCGAGCGGGCCGGTATATACGAGCAGTACTTC
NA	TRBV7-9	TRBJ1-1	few	CASSLGGDDTEAFF	TGTGCCAGCAGCTTAGGGGGAGATGACACTGAAGCTTTCTTT
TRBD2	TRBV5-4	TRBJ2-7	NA	CASSAWGRGKSYEQYF	TGTGCCAGCAGCGCCTGGGGGAGGGGCAAGTCCTACGAGCAGTACTTC
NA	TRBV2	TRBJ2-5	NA	CASSTEETQYF	TGTGCCAGCTCTACGGAAGAGACCCAGTACTTC
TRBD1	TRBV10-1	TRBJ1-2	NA	CASSDGRLSRQGHGYTF	TGCGCCAGCAGTGACGGTCGGTTGAGCCGACAGGGCCATGGCTACACCTTC
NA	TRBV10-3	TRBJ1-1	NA	CAIRGGGLTEAFF	TGTGCCATCAGGGGCGGGGGCCTCACTGAAGCTTTCTTT
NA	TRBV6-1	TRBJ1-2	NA	CATQTWDGYTF	TGTGCCACCCAGACATGGGATGGCTACACCTTC
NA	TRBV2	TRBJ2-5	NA	CASSVGALETQYF	TGTGCCAGCAGTGTGGGGGCTTTGGAGACCCAGTACTTC
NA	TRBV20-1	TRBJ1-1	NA	CSATVNTEAFF	TGCAGTGCTACCGTAAACACTGAAGCTTTCTTT
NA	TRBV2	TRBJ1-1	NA	CASNLDLVGTEAFF	TGTGCCAGCAACCTTGACTTGGTGGGCACTGAAGCTTTCTTT
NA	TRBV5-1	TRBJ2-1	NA	CASSYRTVLLNEQFF	TGCGCCAGCAGCTACCGGACAGTTCTATTAAATGAGCAGTTCTTC
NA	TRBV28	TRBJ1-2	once	CASSPSNYGYTF	TGTGCCAGCAGTCCGTCTAACTATGGCTACACCTTC
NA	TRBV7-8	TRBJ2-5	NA	CASSFVSVQETQYF	TGTGCCAGCAGCTTCGTGTCAGTCCAAGAGACCCAGTACTTC
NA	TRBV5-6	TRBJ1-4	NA	CASSLARGGSEKLFF	TGTGCCAGCAGCTTGGCCCGTGGGGGCAGTGAAAAACTGTTTTTT
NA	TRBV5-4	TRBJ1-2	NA	CASSSSGFYYGYTF	TGTGCCAGCAGCAGTTCGGGATTTTACTATGGCTACACCTTC
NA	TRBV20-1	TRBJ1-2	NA	CSVNNGYTF	TGCAGTGTTAACAATGGCTACACCTTC
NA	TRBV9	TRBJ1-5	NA	CASSVAPTENSNQPQHF	TGTGCCAGCAGCGTAGCCCCGACAGAAAATAGCAATCAGCCCCAGCATTTT
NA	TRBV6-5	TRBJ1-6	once	CASSSRTRTINSPLHF	TGTGCCAGCAGTTCCCGGACTCGAACGATCAATTCACCCCTCCACTTT
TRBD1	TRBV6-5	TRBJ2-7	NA	CASSYYRGPSYEQYF	TGTGCCAGCAGTTACTACAGGGGCCCCTCCTACGAGCAGTACTTC
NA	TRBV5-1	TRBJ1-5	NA	CASSLEGHQPQHF	TGCGCCAGCAGCTTGGAGGGGCATCAGCCCCAGCATTTT
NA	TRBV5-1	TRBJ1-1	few	CASSRGQGTEAFF	TGCGCCAGCAGTAGGGGCCAGGGGACTGAAGCTTTCTTT
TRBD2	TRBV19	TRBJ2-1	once	CASSIAGGRNEQFF	TGTGCCAGTAGTATAGCGGGAGGAAGGAATGAGCAGTTCTTC
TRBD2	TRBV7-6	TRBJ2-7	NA	CASSLAGTSGPSYEQYF	TGTGCCAGCAGCTTAGCCGGGACTAGCGGACCCTCCTACGAGCAGTACTTC
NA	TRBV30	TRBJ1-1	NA	CAWRRAQEAFF	TGTGCCTGGAGGCGGGCCCAGGAAGCTTTCTTT
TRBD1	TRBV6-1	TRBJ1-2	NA	CASSEVDRGHYGYTF	TGTGCCAGCAGTGAAGTGGACAGGGGTCACTATGGCTACACCTTC
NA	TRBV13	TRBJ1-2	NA	CASRRLGAGADYGYTF	TGTGCCAGCAGAAGGTTGGGGGCAGGGGCGGACTATGGCTACACCTTC
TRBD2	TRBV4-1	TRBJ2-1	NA	CASSQDIGGSLYNEQFF	TGCGCCAGCAGCCAAGATATTGGCGGGAGCCTGTACAATGAGCAGTTCTTC
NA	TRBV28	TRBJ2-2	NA	CATGLYGGWSTGELFF	TGTGCCACTGGGCTTTATGGGGGCTGGAGCACCGGGGAGCTGTTTTTT
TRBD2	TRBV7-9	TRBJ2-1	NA	CASLGLAGGIPYNEQFF	TGTGCCAGCCTGGGGCTAGCGGGAGGGATCCCCTACAATGAGCAGTTCTTC
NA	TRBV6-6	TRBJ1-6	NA	CASSHLQLWDSPLHF	TGTGCCAGCAGTCATTTACAGCTTTGGGATTCACCCCTCCACTTT
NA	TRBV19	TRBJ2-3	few	CASSISGDTQYF	TGTGCCAGTAGTATATCCGGAGATACGCAGTATTTT
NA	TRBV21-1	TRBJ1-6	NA	CASSKCGFYNSPLHF	TGTGCCAGCAGCAAATGCGGATTCTATAATTCACCCCTCCACTTT
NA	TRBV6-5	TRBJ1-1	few	CASRGGLNTEAFF	TGTGCCAGCAGGGGGGGTCTGAACACTGAAGCTTTCTTT
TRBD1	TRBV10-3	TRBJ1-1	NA	CAISQLTGERTEAFF	TGTGCCATCAGTCAGCTGACAGGGGAGCGGACTGAAGCTTTCTTT
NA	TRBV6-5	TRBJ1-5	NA	CASSANRESPQHF	TGTGCCAGCAGTGCTAACAGGGAATCGCCCCAGCATTTT
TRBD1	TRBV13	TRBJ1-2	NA	CASSSGTGDRIDGYTF	TGTGCCAGCAGCTCAGGGACAGGGGATCGGATTGATGGCTACACCTTC
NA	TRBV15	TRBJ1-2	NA	CATSRAGFNYGYTF	TGTGCCACCAGCAGAGCAGGGTTTAACTATGGCTACACCTTC
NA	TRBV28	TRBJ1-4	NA	CASSLGANEKLFF	TGTGCCAGCAGTTTAGGGGCGAATGAAAAACTGTTTTTT
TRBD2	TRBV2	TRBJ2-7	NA	CASSLAGVGEQYF	TGTGCCAGCAGTTTAGCGGGAGTGGGGGAGCAGTACTTC
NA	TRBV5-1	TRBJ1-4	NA	CASSFEGAEKLFF	TGCGCCAGCAGCTTTGAGGGAGCCGAAAAACTGTTTTTT
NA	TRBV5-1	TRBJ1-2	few	CASSSSGPSRQGYTF	TGCGCCAGCAGCTCATCCGGGCCTTCGAGACAGGGCTACACCTTC
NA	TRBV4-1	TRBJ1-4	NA	CASSGGGAYEKLFF	TGCGCCAGCAGTGGCGGCGGGGCTTATGAAAAACTGTTTTTT